Following are 2 T cell receptor beta chains from one sample sequenced in a study of blood T cell repertoires in COVID-19. Libraries were prepared by immunoSEQ multiplex PCR; TCRdb keeps only in-frame clonotypes and omits some of them. The profile covers over 100,000 clones, with about 80% appearing a single time and roughly 4% taken by the ten largest. Material: peripheral blood. All receptors derive from an elderly woman with acute or convalescent COVID-19.

V is TRBV27 and J is TRBJ1-2, with a weak D call TRBD1 (6 bases). V dropped 5 bases and J dropped 4 bases, with 14 bases sitting between them. CDR1 and CDR2 (germline): MNHEY, SMNVEV (reference sequence). This CDR3 region has 14 residues. CDR3 amino acids: CASSPRTESYGYTF. CDR3 sequence (DNA): TGTGCCAGCAGTCCCCGGACAGAAAGCTATGGCTACACCTTC.

The J gene is TRBJ1-1, the V gene TRBV28; perhaps TRBD1 as D (5 bases). The V gene lost 5 bases and the J gene lost 5 bases, with 15 bases spanning the gap. Per the germline V gene, CDR1 is MDHEN and CDR2 is SYDVKM. There are 14 residues in the CDR3. The CDR3 region is CASSTLGHITEAFF. The CDR3 region has the DNA TGTGCCAGCAGTACCCTAGGACACATAACTGAAGCTTTCTTT. Filled out from reference TRBV28 and TRBJ1-1, the complete variable domain reads DVKVTQSSRYLVKRTGEKVFLECVQDMDHENMFWYRQDPGLGLRLIYFSYDVKMKEKGDIPEGYSVSREKKERFSLILESASTNQTSMYLCASSTLGHITEAFFGQGTRLTVV.